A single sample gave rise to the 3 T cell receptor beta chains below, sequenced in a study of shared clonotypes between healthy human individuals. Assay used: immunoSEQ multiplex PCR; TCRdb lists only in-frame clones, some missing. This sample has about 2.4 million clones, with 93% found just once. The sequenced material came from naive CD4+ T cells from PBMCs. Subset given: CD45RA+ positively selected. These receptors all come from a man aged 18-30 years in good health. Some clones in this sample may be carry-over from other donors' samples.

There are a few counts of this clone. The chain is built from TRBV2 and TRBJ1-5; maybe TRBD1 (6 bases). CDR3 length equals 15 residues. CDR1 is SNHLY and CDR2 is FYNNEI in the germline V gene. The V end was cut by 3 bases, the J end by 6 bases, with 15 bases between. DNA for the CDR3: TGTGCCAGCAGTGACGGACGGGGGCGAGTTCAGCCCCAGCATTTT. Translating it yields CASSDGRGRVQPQHF.

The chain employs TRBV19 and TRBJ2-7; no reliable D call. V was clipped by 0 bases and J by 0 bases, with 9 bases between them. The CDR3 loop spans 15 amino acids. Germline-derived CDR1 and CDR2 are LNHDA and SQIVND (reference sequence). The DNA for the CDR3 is TGTGCCAGTAGTATAGATCGATGGAGCTCCTACGAGCAGTACTTC. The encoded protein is CASSIDRWSSYEQYF.

Written as DNA, the CDR3 is TGCGCCAGCAGTGAGTCTTTGCAGCCCCAGCATTTT. It specifies CASSESLQPQHF. This chain links TRBV10-1 with TRBJ1-5, with D unresolved. Looked up from germline, CDR1 is WNHNN and CDR2 is SYGVQD (reference sequence). V lost 0 bases to trimming and J lost 7 bases, with 4 bases between them. This CDR3 has 12 residues.